Following are 8 T cell receptor beta chains from one sample sequenced in a study of T cell responses to AZD1222 COVID-19 vaccine. TCRdb keeps only in-frame clones here, not all; method: immunoSEQ multiplex PCR. The table records 150,000 to 200,000 clones, about 83% of them present only once. Sample: peripheral blood, taken 28 days after the second AZD1222 dose. All receptors come from an adult who received the AZD1222 COVID-19 vaccine.

The V call is TRBV25-1, the J call TRBJ2-1; 7 bases line up with TRBD1. The V and J ends lost 4 bases and 9 bases, in that order; junction bases with no gene match: 6. In germline, CDR1 is MGHDK, CDR2 SYGVNS. This CDR3 is built from 13 residues. Here the CDR3 reads CASSVGTVGEQFF. CDR3 DNA: TGTGCCAGCAGTGTTGGGACAGTAGGTGAGCAGTTCTTC.

The V gene is TRBV27, the J gene TRBJ2-3; unclear D gene. Germline V lookup: CDR1 MNHEY, CDR2 SMNVEV (reference sequence). The V end lost 3 bases, the J end lost 8 bases, and 12 bases lay between the germline ends. The CDR3 consists of 13 residues. The CDR3 sequence is CASSFRVSGTQYF. The CDR3 nucleotides are TGTGCCAGCAGTTTCCGGGTCTCGGGTACGCAGTATTTT.

This chain joins TRBV19 and TRBJ1-2; perhaps TRBD1 as D (6 bases). With 3 bases removed from V and 8 bases from J, the gap between germline ends came to 10 bases. This CDR3 contains 12 residues. Germline assignment: CDR1 LNHDA and CDR2 SQIVND (reference sequence). CDR3 DNA: TGTGCCAGTAGTATCTGGGGACACGGCTACACCTTC. This encodes CASSIWGHGYTF.

CDR3 sequence reads: CASSHFGWGYGYTF. DNA for the CDR3: TGTGCCAGCAGTCATTTTGGCTGGGGCTATGGCTACACCTTC. The chain is built from TRBV28 and TRBJ1-2; the D is unclear. Germline loops: CDR1 MDHEN, CDR2 SYDVKM. V dropped 5 bases and J dropped 4 bases, with 14 bases sitting between them. The CDR3 runs to 14 residues.

The rearrangement joins TRBV7-9 to TRBJ1-1; perhaps TRBD1 as D (6 bases). Trimming took 6 bases from V and 8 from J, leaving 16 bases between them. CDR3 length: 13 residues. The germline V gene encodes CDR1 SEHNR and CDR2 FQNEAQ (reference sequence). CDR3 DNA sequence: TGTGCCAGCAGATATGGCGGGGGCATCGAAGCTTTCTTT. Amino acid sequence: CASRYGGGIEAFF.

The V gene is TRBV5-1, the J gene TRBJ2-1, with D possibly being TRBD1 (6 bases). The germline CDR1 and CDR2 sequences are SGHRS and YFSETQ. Trimming took off 7 bases at V and 6 bases at J, with 17 bases between the two ends. CDR3 length: 14 amino acids. CDR3 nucleotides: TGCGCCAGCGAACACGGGGACAACCTCAATGAGCAGTTCTTC. Protein: CASEHGDNLNEQFF.

Only a few counts were recorded for this clone. This chain joins TRBV5-1 and TRBJ1-1; a possible D gene is TRBD1 (5 bases). The CDR3 loop spans 14 amino acids. V lost 2 bases and J 0 bases, leaving 8 bases between the germline ends. CDR1 and CDR2 from the germline V gene are SGHRS and YFSETQ. The CDR3 here is CASSFAGMNTEAFF. As DNA, the CDR3 is TGCGCCAGCAGCTTTGCAGGGATGAACACTGAAGCTTTCTTT.

The chain links TRBV2 to TRBJ1-1; D is unclear. CDR1 is SNHLY and CDR2 is FYNNEI in the germline V gene. This CDR3 spans 13 amino acids. V was pared by 4 bases and J by 1 base, with 7 bases between. CDR3 protein: CASSVGQNTEAFF. The CDR3 DNA reads as TGTGCCAGCAGTGTTGGTCAGAACACTGAAGCTTTCTTT.